This TCR beta chain was recorded in a study of regulatory T cells in long-lasting Graves disease. About the research overall: With positive TSH receptor antibodies and over 5 years of antithyroid drugs, Graves' disease was considered persistent. Whole-study findings and limits: TCR diversity in persistent Graves' patients was below that of newly diagnosed ones.

CDR3-region Arm-PCR and iRepertoire HTBI primers produced the TCR beta libraries. In the original processing: Taken together, the samples had 50 to 70 TRBV and 15 or so TRBJ segments identified. TCRdb independently ran MiXCR on the multiplex PCR reads; one entry per CDR3 protein. TCRdb assigned the V and J calls; the authors' analysis was not used. The table lists around 460,000 distinct CDR3 sequences, around a fifth of them singletons. Germline-derived CDR1 and CDR2 are MNHEY and SMNVEV (reference sequence). After removal of 2 bases from V and 5 bases from J, the junction contained 9 bases not matched to a gene. This CDR3 is built from 17 residues. Time point denoted: persistent/refractory GD, antithyroid drugs over 5 years with positive TRAb. Making the TCR library involved RNA that had been extracted from PBMCs. This clonotype showed up just a few times. Its antigen is currently unknown.

This sequence was found in a female donor with Graves disease. The V call is TRBV27, the J call TRBJ2-1; 10 nucleotides match TRBD2. Source: peripheral blood mononuclear cells (PBMCs), taken when the disease was refractory, from a patient treated with antithyroid drugs. CDR3: CASSLRSTSGVDNEQFF. The CDR3, as DNA: TGTGCCAGCAGTTTAAGGTCTACTAGCGGGGTGGACAATGAGCAGTTCTTC.